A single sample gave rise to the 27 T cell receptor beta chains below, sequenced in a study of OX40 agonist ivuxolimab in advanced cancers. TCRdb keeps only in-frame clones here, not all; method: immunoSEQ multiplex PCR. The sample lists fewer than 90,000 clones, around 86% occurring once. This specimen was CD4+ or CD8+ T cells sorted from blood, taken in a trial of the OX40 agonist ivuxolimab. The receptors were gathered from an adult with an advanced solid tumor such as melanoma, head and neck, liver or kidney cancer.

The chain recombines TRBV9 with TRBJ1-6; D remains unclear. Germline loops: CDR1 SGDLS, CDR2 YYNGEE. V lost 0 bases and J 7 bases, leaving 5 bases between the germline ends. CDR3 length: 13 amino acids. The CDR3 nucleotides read TGTGCCAGCAGCGTAGAGGAAAATTCACCCCTCCACTTT. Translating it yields CASSVEENSPLHF. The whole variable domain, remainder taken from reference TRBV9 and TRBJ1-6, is DSGVTQTPKHLITATGQRVTLRCSPRSGDLSVYWYQQSLDQGLQFLIQYYNGEERAKGNILERFSAQQFPDLHSELNLSSLELGDSALYFCASSVEENSPLHFGNGTRLTVT.

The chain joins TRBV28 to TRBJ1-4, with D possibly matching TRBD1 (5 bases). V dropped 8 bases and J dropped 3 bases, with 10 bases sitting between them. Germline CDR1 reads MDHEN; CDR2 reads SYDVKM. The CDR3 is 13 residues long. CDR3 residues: CASRRDANEKLFF. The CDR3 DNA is TGTGCCAGCCGCAGGGATGCTAATGAAAAACTGTTTTTT.

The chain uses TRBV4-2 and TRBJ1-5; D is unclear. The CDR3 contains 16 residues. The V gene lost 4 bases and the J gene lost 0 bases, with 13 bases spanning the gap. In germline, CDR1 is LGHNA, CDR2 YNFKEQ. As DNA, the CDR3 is TGTGCCAGCAGCCCTCAAATGGGTGGTAGCAATCAGCCCCAGCATTTT. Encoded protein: CASSPQMGGSNQPQHF.

This chain's CDR3 is CASRETSALGTQYF. The CDR3 DNA is TGTGCCAGCAGGGAGACTAGCGCCCTTGGGACCCAGTACTTC. This chain uses TRBV27 with TRBJ2-5, with TRBD2 identical over 8 bases. This CDR3 has 14 residues. V trimming: 6 bases; J trimming: 7 bases; junction bases outside the gene matches: 10. The germline V gene encodes CDR1 MNHEY and CDR2 SMNVEV (reference sequence).

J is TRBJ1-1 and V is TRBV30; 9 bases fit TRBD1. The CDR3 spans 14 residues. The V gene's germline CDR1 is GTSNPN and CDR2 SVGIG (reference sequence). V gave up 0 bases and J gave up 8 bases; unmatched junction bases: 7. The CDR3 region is CAWSVGGTGQEAFF. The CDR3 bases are TGTGCCTGGAGTGTAGGGGGGACAGGGCAGGAAGCTTTCTTT. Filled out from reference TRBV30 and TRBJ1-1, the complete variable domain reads SQTIHQWPATLVQPVGSPLSLECTVEGTSNPNLYWYRQAAGRGLQLLFYSVGIGQISSEVPQNLSASRPQDRQFILSSKKLLLSDSGFYLCAWSVGGTGQEAFFGQGTRLTVV.

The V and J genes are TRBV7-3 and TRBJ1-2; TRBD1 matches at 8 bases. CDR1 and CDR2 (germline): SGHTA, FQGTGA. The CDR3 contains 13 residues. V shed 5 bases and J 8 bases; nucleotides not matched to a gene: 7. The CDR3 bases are TGTGCCAGCAGCATCGGACAGGGAGGAGGCTACACCTTC. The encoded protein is CASSIGQGGGYTF.

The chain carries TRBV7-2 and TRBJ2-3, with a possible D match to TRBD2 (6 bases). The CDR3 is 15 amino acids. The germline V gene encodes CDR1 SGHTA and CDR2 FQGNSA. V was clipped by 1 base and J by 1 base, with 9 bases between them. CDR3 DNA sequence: TGTGCCAGCAGCTTAGGGTGGGGGGGCACAGATACGCAGTATTTT. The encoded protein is CASSLGWGGTDTQYF.

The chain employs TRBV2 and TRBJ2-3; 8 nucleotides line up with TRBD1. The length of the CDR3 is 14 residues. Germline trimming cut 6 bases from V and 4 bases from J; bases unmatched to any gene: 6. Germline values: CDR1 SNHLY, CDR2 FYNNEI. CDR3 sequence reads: CASRLQGGSDTQYF. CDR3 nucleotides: TGTGCCAGCAGGCTACAGGGGGGCTCAGATACGCAGTATTTT.

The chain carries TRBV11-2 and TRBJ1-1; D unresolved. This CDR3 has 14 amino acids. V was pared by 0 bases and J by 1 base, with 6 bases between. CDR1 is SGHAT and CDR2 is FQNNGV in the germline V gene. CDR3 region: CASSLELRNTEAFF. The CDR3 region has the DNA TGTGCCAGCAGCTTAGAGCTTCGGAACACTGAAGCTTTCTTT. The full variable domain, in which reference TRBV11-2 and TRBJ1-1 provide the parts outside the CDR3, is EAGVAQSPRYKIIEKRQSVAFWCNPISGHATLYWYQQILGQGPKLLIQFQNNGVVDDSQLPKDRFSAERLKGVDSTLKIQPAKLEDSAVYLCASSLELRNTEAFFGQGTRLTVV.

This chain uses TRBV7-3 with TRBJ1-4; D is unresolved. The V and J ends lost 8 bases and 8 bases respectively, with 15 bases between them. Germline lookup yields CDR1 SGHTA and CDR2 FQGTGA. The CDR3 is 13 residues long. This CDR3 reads CASGMGLGEKLFF. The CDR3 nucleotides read TGTGCCAGCGGGATGGGATTAGGGGAAAAACTGTTTTTT.

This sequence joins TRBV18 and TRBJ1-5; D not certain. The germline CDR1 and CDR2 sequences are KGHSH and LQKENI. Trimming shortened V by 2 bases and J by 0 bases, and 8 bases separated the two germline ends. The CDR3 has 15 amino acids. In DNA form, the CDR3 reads TGTGCCAGCTCACCAGCCCACCATAGCAATCAGCCCCAGCATTTT. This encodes CASSPAHHSNQPQHF.

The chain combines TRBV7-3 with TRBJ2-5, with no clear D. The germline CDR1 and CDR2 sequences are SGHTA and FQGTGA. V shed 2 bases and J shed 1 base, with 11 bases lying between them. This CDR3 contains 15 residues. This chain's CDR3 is CASSLPWLVQETQYF. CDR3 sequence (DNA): TGTGCCAGCAGCTTACCTTGGCTAGTCCAAGAGACCCAGTACTTC.

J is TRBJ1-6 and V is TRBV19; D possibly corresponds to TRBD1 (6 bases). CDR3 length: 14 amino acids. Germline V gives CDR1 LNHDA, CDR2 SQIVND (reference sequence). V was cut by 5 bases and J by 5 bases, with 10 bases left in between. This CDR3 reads CASSLGQHNSPLHF. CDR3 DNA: TGTGCCAGTAGTCTCGGACAGCATAATTCACCCCTCCACTTT.

As DNA, the CDR3 is TGTGCCAGCAGTTTCTCGGGACAGTACGCTAACTATGGCTACACCTTC. It specifies CASSFSGQYANYGYTF. This sequence joins TRBV28 and TRBJ1-2; TRBD1 matches 7 bases. CDR3 length equals 16 residues. V shed 3 bases and J 0 bases; nucleotides not matched to a gene: 7. Germline V CDR1 and CDR2: MDHEN, SYDVKM.

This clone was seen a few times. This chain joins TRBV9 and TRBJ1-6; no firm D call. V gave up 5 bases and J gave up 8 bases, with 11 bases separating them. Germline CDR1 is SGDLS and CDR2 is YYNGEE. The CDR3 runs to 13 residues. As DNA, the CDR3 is TGTGCCAGCAGTGAAACTAGGGATTCACCCCTCCACTTT. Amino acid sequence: CASSETRDSPLHF. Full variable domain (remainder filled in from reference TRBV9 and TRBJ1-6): DSGVTQTPKHLITATGQRVTLRCSPRSGDLSVYWYQQSLDQGLQFLIQYYNGEERAKGNILERFSAQQFPDLHSELNLSSLELGDSALYFCASSETRDSPLHFGNGTRLTVT.

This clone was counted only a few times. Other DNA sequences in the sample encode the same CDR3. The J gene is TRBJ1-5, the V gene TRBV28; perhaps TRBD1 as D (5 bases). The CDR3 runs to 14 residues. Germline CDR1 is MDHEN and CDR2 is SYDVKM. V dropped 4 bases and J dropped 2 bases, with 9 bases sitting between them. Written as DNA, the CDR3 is TGTGCCAGCAGTTCTGGGGGTGGCAATCAGCCCCAGCATTTT. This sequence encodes CASSSGGGNQPQHF.

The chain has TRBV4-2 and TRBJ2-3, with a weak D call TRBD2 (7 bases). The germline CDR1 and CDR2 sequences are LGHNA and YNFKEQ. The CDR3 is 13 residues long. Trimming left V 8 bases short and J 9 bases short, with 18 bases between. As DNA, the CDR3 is TGTGCCAGCGGCGGCGGGGGCCGGGCCACGCAGTATTTT. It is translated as CASGGGGRATQYF.

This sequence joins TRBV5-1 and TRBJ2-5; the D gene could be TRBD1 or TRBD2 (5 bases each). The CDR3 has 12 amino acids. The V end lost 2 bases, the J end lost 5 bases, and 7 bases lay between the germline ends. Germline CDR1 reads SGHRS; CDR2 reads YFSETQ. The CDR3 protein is CASSFEGETQYF. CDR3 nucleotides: TGCGCCAGCAGCTTCGAGGGGGAGACCCAGTACTTC.

In nucleotides, the CDR3 is TGTGCCAGCAGCTTATCACGATACGAGCAGTACTTC. This codes for CASSLSRYEQYF. This chain uses TRBV11-2 with TRBJ2-7; D remains ambiguous. This CDR3 spans 12 amino acids. V was trimmed by 2 bases and J by 4 bases, leaving 6 bases between them. CDR1 and CDR2 (germline): SGHAT, FQNNGV.

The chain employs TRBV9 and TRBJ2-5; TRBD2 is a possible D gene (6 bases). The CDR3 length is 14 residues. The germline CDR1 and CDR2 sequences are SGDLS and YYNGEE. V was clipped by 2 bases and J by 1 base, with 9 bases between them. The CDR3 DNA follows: TGTGCCAGCAGCGTTAGCGGCACCCAAGAGACCCAGTACTTC. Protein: CASSVSGTQETQYF.

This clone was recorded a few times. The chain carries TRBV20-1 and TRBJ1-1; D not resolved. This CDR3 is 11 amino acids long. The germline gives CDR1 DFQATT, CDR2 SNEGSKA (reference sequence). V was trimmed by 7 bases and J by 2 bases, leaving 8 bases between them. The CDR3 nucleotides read TGCAGTGTAGAGGGTAACACTGAAGCTTTCTTT. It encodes CSVEGNTEAFF.

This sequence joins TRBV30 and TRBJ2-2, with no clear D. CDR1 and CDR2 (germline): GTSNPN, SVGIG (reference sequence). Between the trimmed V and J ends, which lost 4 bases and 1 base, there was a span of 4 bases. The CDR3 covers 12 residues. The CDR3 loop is CAWTQNTGELFF. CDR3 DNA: TGTGCCTGGACACAGAACACCGGGGAGCTGTTTTTT.

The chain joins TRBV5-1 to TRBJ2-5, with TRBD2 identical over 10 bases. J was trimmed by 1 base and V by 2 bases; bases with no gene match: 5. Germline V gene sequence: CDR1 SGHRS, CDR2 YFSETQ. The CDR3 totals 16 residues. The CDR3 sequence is CASSFVAGGRQETQYF. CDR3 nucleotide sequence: TGCGCCAGCAGCTTCGTAGCGGGGGGTCGCCAAGAGACCCAGTACTTC. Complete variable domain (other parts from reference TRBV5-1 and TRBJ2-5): KAGVTQTPRYLIKTRGQQVTLSCSPISGHRSVSWYQQTPGQGLQFLFEYFSETQRNKGNFPGRFSGRQFSNSRSEMNVSTLELGDSALYLCASSFVAGGRQETQYFGPGTRLLVL.

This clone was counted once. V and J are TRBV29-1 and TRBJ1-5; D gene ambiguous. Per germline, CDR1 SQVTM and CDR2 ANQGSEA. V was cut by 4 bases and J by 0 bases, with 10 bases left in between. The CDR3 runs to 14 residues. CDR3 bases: TGCAGCGTTGGGGCAGTTAATAGCAATCAGCCCCAGCATTTT. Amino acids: CSVGAVNSNQPQHF.

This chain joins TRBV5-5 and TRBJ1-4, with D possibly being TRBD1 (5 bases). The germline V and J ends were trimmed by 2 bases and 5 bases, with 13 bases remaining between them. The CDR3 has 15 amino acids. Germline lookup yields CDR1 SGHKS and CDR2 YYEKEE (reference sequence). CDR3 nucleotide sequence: TGTGCCAGCAGCTTACAGGCAGGGCCGAATGAAAAACTGTTTTTT. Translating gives CASSLQAGPNEKLFF.

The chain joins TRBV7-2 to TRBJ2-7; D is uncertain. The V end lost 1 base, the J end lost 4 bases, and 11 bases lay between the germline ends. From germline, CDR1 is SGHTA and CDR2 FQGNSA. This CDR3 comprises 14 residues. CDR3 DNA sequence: TGTGCCAGCAGCTTAGGGGGAAGTGAGTACGAGCAGTACGTC. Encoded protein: CASSLGGSEYEQYV.

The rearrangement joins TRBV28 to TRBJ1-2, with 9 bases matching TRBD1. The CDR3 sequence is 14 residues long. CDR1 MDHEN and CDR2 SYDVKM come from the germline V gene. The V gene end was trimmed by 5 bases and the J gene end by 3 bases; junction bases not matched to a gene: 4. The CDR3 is CASSLRTGDYGYTF. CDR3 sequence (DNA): TGTGCCAGCAGTCTGCGGACAGGGGACTATGGCTACACCTTC.